The next 32 T cell receptor beta chains were all read from a single sample in a study of spatial heterogeneity in lung cancer. TCRdb independently ran MiXCR on the 5' RACE reads; one entry per CDR3 protein. Of tens of thousands of distinct CDR3 sequences in the sample, around 7.5% were seen once. Time point described: sample taken at primary tumor resection. Whole RNA from tumor, nontumor lung or frozen PBMC was sequenced unsorted. This material consisted of PBMCs, taken at surgery. These TCRs come from a male donor with early-stage non-small cell lung cancer.

This clonotype was seen many times. This chain uses TRBV4-3 with TRBJ2-5; D may be TRBD2 (6 bases). V dropped 2 bases and J dropped 2 bases, with 12 bases sitting between them. The germline V gene has CDR1 LGHNA and CDR2 YSLEER. CDR3 length: 15 residues. The CDR3 loop reads CASSQQRDSQETQYF. The CDR3 DNA reads TGCGCCAGCAGCCAACAAAGGGACTCACAAGAGACCCAGTACTTC.

The chain links TRBV7-2 to TRBJ2-1; tentatively, D is TRBD1 (7 bases). The CDR3 spans 16 residues. Germline V lookup: CDR1 SGHTA, CDR2 FQGNSA. Trimming stripped 4 bases from V and 0 bases from J, with 13 bases between. The CDR3 region is CASSSAGGSSYNEQFF. CDR3 nucleotide sequence: TGTGCCAGCAGCTCCGCAGGGGGGAGCTCCTACAATGAGCAGTTCTTC. The variable domain in full, completed from reference TRBV7-2 and TRBJ2-1, reads GAGVSQSPSNKVTEKGKDVELRCDPISGHTALYWYRQSLGQGLEFLIYFQGNSAPDKSGLPSDRFSAERTGGSVSTLTIQRTQQEDSAVYLCASSSAGGSSYNEQFFGPGTRLTVL.

This clonotype was recorded at least ten times. V usage is TRBV20-1 and J usage is TRBJ2-7; tentative D call: TRBD1 (7 bases). The CDR3 covers 15 residues. Germline values: CDR1 DFQATT, CDR2 SNEGSKA (reference sequence). V gave up 0 bases and J gave up 4 bases, with 16 bases separating them. CDR3 protein: CSARDSQGGPYEQYV. CDR3 nucleotides: TGCAGTGCTAGAGATTCGCAGGGGGGCCCTTACGAGCAGTACGTC.

Comments on this clonotype: A read error is possible here, since a much larger clone lies one base away. The CDR3 coding sequence is TGTGCCAGCAGCTCCAGGGGCCTCGGGAACAATCAGTACTTC. The encoded protein is CASSSRGLGNNQYF. The V and J genes are TRBV5-6 and TRBJ2-4, with a tentative D call TRBD1 (6 bases). The CDR3 length is 14 residues. The V gene's germline CDR1 is SGHDT and CDR2 YYEEEE.

This clonotype occurred many times. The chain couples TRBV6-5 to TRBJ2-3, with D possibly being TRBD2 (6 bases). V was clipped by 6 bases and J by 9 bases, with 16 bases between them. The CDR3 contains 13 residues. Germline V gene sequence: CDR1 MNHEY, CDR2 SVGAGI. In nucleotides, the CDR3 is TGTGCCAGCAGGCTAAGGACGGCGGGGACGCAGTATTTT. Its translation: CASRLRTAGTQYF.

This clonotype was recorded at least ten times. This chain uses TRBV12-3 or TRBV12-4 with TRBJ2-3, with D tentatively TRBD2 (5 bases). There are 14 residues in the CDR3. Deletions cut 7 bases from V and 0 bases from J, with 11 bases between. CDR3 loop: CASNDYGSTDTQYF. The CDR3 DNA sequence: TGTGCCAGCAACGACTATGGGAGCACAGATACGCAGTATTTT.

This clonotype was seen at least ten times. V and J are TRBV20-1 and TRBJ1-6; 9 nucleotides match TRBD1. The germline CDR1 and CDR2 sequences are DFQATT and SNEGSKA (reference sequence). The CDR3 runs to 14 residues. J was trimmed by 4 bases and V by 6 bases; bases with no gene match: 4. CDR3 region: CSARTGVYNSPLHF. In DNA form, the CDR3 reads TGCAGTGCCCGGACAGGGGTATATAATTCACCCCTCCACTTT.

Worth noting for this clonotype: It may be a read error: a sequence one base away is much more abundant. V is TRBV7-2 and J is TRBJ2-1; no definite D call. CDR3 length equals 11 residues. The germline CDR1 and CDR2 sequences are SGHTA and FQGNSA. Between the trimmed V and J ends, which lost 6 bases and 7 bases, there was a span of 7 bases. The CDR3 DNA is TGTGCCAGCAGGGTTGAGAATGAGCAGTTCTTC. Encoded protein: CASRVENEQFF.

This clonotype was seen many times. The chain carries TRBV30 and TRBJ2-2; TRBD1 agrees at 8 bases. The CDR3 loop spans 15 amino acids. Per germline, CDR1 GTSNPN and CDR2 SVGIG (reference sequence). V trimming: 1 base; J trimming: 6 bases; junction bases outside the gene matches: 7. The CDR3 bases are TGTGCCTGGAGTGCAAAGGACAGGGAGGCCGGGGAGCTGTTTTTT. Amino acid sequence: CAWSAKDREAGELFF.

This clonotype has ten or more counts. The chain carries TRBV7-9 and TRBJ2-1, with TRBD2 identical over 9 bases. The V gene end was trimmed by 5 bases and the J gene end by 6 bases; junction bases not matched to a gene: 8. The CDR3 runs 15 residues. Germline CDR1 and CDR2: SEHNR and FQNEAQ (reference sequence). The CDR3 protein is CASSPIAGEGNEQFF. The CDR3 region has the DNA TGTGCCAGCAGCCCAATAGCGGGAGAAGGCAATGAGCAGTTCTTC.

This clonotype was seen many times. The chain links TRBV18 to TRBJ2-3, with D tentatively TRBD2 (6 bases). This CDR3 spans 15 amino acids. CDR1 is KGHSH, CDR2 LQKENI, per germline. V shed 3 bases and J shed 0 bases, with 10 bases lying between them. The DNA of the CDR3 is TGTGCCAGCTCACCGCAGGGAGGCAGCACAGATACGCAGTATTTT. Its translation is CASSPQGGSTDTQYF. Drawing the rest from reference TRBV18 and TRBJ2-3, the complete variable domain is NAGVMQNPRHLVRRRGQEARLRCSPMKGHSHVYWYRQLPEEGLKFMVYLQKENIIDESGMPKERFSAEFPKEGPSILRIQQVVRGDSAAYFCASSPQGGSTDTQYFGPGTRLTVL.

The gene calls are TRBV3-1 and TRBJ1-6; D may be TRBD1 (5 bases). Between the trimmed V and J ends, which lost 0 bases and 15 bases, there was a span of 18 bases. Germline lookup yields CDR1 LGHDT and CDR2 YNNKEL (reference sequence). The CDR3 extends over 15 amino acids. CDR3 DNA sequence: TGTGCCAGCAGCCAAGACCAAGTGGGGACGAAAAACCTCCACTTT. It is translated as CASSQDQVGTKNLHF.

The table lists this clonotype with many counts. This chain joins TRBV2 and TRBJ1-1; D is ambiguous. This CDR3 contains 14 residues. CDR1 and CDR2 from the germline V gene are SNHLY and FYNNEI. V shed 10 bases and J shed 0 bases, with 15 bases lying between them. The CDR3 nucleotides read TGTGCCACCCGCCAGGACGGAGTGAACACTGAAGCTTTCTTT. Protein product: CATRQDGVNTEAFF.

The chain combines TRBV7-9 with TRBJ2-3, with D unresolved. Trimming removed 2 bases at V and 4 bases at J, with 13 bases between. This CDR3 spans 15 amino acids. Germline CDR1 is SEHNR and CDR2 is FQNEAQ (reference sequence). CDR3 DNA: TGTGCCAGCAGCTTAAGGTCTCTAACTTCAGATACGCAGTATTTT. Protein: CASSLRSLTSDTQYF.

This clonotype came up many times. The genes are TRBV2 and TRBJ2-3; D is possibly TRBD2 (6 bases). The CDR3 spans 11 residues. The germline V and J ends were trimmed by 7 bases and 7 bases, with 9 bases remaining between them. CDR1 and CDR2 from the germline V gene are SNHLY and FYNNEI. CDR3 coding DNA: TGTGCCAGCACTAGCGTAAATACGCAGTATTTT. This codes for CASTSVNTQYF.

This clonotype occurred many times. The rearrangement joins TRBV12-3 or TRBV12-4 to TRBJ1-5; TRBD1 agrees at 7 bases. There are 13 residues in the CDR3. V was pared by 5 bases and J by 8 bases, with 6 bases of the junction left unmatched. CDR3 DNA: TGTGCCAGCAGTGGGGACAGTGGAAAGCCCCAGCATTTT. It codes for CASSGDSGKPQHF.

J is TRBJ2-2 and V is TRBV19; D might be TRBD1 or TRBD2, each matching 5 bases. The CDR3 runs 15 residues. V lost 7 bases, J lost 6 bases, and 18 bases lay in between. Germline CDR1 is LNHDA and CDR2 is SQIVND (reference sequence). Here the CDR3 DNA reads TGTGCCAGTACCCATCCGGGAAAAGGGGCCGGGGAGCTGTTTTTT. Amino acids: CASTHPGKGAGELFF.

The sample holds a few counts of this clonotype. The CDR3 DNA follows: TGTGCCAGCAGCTCATTCAGGGGTAGCATCACAGATACGCAGTATTTT. Translated, it gives CASSSFRGSITDTQYF. The genes are TRBV9 and TRBJ2-3, with D possibly TRBD1 on 6 matching bases. CDR3 length equals 16 residues. Germline V gives CDR1 SGDLS, CDR2 YYNGEE. With 4 bases removed from V and 2 bases from J, the gap between germline ends came to 17 bases.

The CDR3 region is CASSLQLADGETQYF. The CDR3, as DNA: TGTGCCAGCAGCTTACAGCTAGCGGATGGAGAGACCCAGTACTTC. This chain uses TRBV7-2 with TRBJ2-5, with 7 nucleotides matching TRBD2. Germline lookup yields CDR1 SGHTA and CDR2 FQGNSA. The junction had 7 bases not matched to a gene; V was cut back by 2 bases and J by 4 bases. This CDR3 region has 15 residues.

This clonotype showed up many times. V gene TRBV6-5 combines with J gene TRBJ2-2; 8 bases agree with TRBD1. V was clipped by 5 bases and J by 6 bases; unmatched bases: 5. CDR1 and CDR2 from the germline V gene are MNHEY and SVGAGI. The CDR3 consists of 14 residues. Here the CDR3 DNA reads TGTGCCAGCAGTAAGGACAGGGTCTCCGGGGAGCTGTTTTTT. It encodes CASSKDRVSGELFF.

In its sample, this clonotype was seen many times. V gene TRBV5-1 combines with J gene TRBJ1-1; D uncertain. CDR3 length: 13 residues. Trimming pared 2 bases from V and 5 bases from J, leaving 10 bases between. CDR1 SGHRS and CDR2 YFSETQ come from the germline V gene. The DNA of the CDR3 is TGCGCCAGCAGCTTACCCAGTGGGACTGAAGCTTTCTTT. This sequence encodes CASSLPSGTEAFF.

This clonotype was seen a few times. This chain uses TRBV29-1 with TRBJ1-1; D not certain. V lost 3 bases to trimming and J lost 1 base, with 9 bases between them. The length of the CDR3 is 13 residues. The germline CDR1 and CDR2 sequences are SQVTM and ANQGSEA. CDR3 nucleotides: TGCAGCGTTGATCCCACAGAGAACACTGAAGCTTTCTTT. Its protein product is CSVDPTENTEAFF.

This clonotype has more than one count but fewer than ten. The chain combines TRBV20-1 with TRBJ2-2; 7 bases are a match to TRBD1. The CDR3 runs 15 residues. Germline V gene data show CDR1 as DFQATT and CDR2 as SNEGSKA (reference sequence). J was trimmed by 6 bases and V by 2 bases; bases with no gene match: 9. The CDR3 region is CSARLGYRGSGELFF. In nucleotides, the CDR3 is TGCAGTGCTAGATTAGGGTACAGGGGCTCCGGGGAGCTGTTTTTT.

There are many counts of this clonotype. The chain links TRBV27 to TRBJ2-3, with D uncertain. This CDR3 is built from 12 residues. V lost 3 bases, J lost 6 bases, and 7 bases lay in between. Germline CDR1 MNHEY, CDR2 SMNVEV (reference sequence). As DNA, the CDR3 is TGTGCCAGCAGTTTTGGGAAGGATACGCAGTATTTT. It specifies CASSFGKDTQYF.

This clonotype was seen many times. The chain combines TRBV7-9 with TRBJ1-2; TRBD1 matches 10 bases. Germline CDR1 reads SEHNR; CDR2 reads FQNEAQ (reference sequence). V was clipped by 4 bases and J by 8 bases; unmatched bases: 1. The CDR3 spans 12 residues. The DNA of the CDR3 is TGTGCCAGCAGCTGGGACAGGGGCGGCTACACCTTC. Its protein is CASSWDRGGYTF.

This clonotype was found many times. The genes are TRBV7-2 and TRBJ2-1; TRBD2 might be the D (6 bases). The CDR3 has 17 amino acids. Germline CDR1 and CDR2: SGHTA and FQGNSA. The V gene lost 5 bases and the J gene lost 10 bases, with 27 bases spanning the gap. The CDR3 spells CASSKRRSGVRAGEQFF. The CDR3 DNA reads TGTGCCAGCAGCAAACGCAGGTCGGGAGTCCGGGCTGGGGAGCAGTTCTTC.

In its sample, this clonotype was seen many times. The gene calls are TRBV6-2 or TRBV6-3 and TRBJ2-6; tentative D call: TRBD2 (5 bases). Trimming pared 0 bases from V and 4 bases from J, leaving 10 bases between. The germline CDR1 and CDR2 sequences are MNHEY and SVGEGT. This CDR3 comprises 16 residues. The CDR3 DNA is TGTGCCAGCAGTTACTCGGAAGCGGCCGGGGCCAACGTCCTGACTTTC. It codes for CASSYSEAAGANVLTF.

This clonotype came up many times. The chain links TRBV13 to TRBJ1-1; weak D call: TRBD1 (5 bases). Trimming cost V 0 bases and J 8 bases, with 10 bases left between them. Germline CDR1 and CDR2: PRHDT and FYEKMQ (reference sequence). The CDR3 runs to 13 residues. This CDR3 is CASSLGRVEEAFF. The CDR3, as DNA: TGTGCCAGCAGCTTAGGCAGGGTGGAAGAAGCTTTCTTT.

This clonotype was observed at least ten times. CDR3 DNA sequence: TGTGCCAGCTCACCACCCCTAGCGGGGCCCACAGATACGCAGTATTTT. Translated: CASSPPLAGPTDTQYF. The V and J genes are TRBV18 and TRBJ2-3; 9 positions agree with TRBD2. The V gene end was trimmed by 0 bases and the J gene end by 2 bases; junction bases not matched to a gene: 3. CDR3 length: 16 amino acids. The germline V gene has CDR1 KGHSH and CDR2 LQKENI.

Ten or more counts support this clonotype. This chain links TRBV10-2 with TRBJ1-5, with 10 bases matching TRBD1. Germline values: CDR1 WSHSY, CDR2 SAAADI. Trimming cost V 3 bases and J 2 bases; bases outside gene matches: 1. This CDR3 is 15 amino acids long. This CDR3 is CASSDGTGGNQPQHF. CDR3 nucleotide sequence: TGCGCCAGCAGTGATGGGACAGGGGGCAATCAGCCCCAGCATTTT.

The chain carries TRBV5-5 and TRBJ2-5; D is perhaps TRBD2 (6 bases). The CDR3 spans 14 residues. With 5 bases removed from V and 5 bases from J, the gap between germline ends came to 16 bases. CDR1 and CDR2 (germline): SGHKS, YYEKEE (reference sequence). CDR3 in amino acids: CASSYRRALETQYF. The CDR3, as DNA: TGTGCCAGCAGTTATCGGAGGGCTTTGGAGACCCAGTACTTC.

This clonotype has more than one count but fewer than ten. V and J are TRBV7-3 and TRBJ1-1; 9 bases match TRBD1. The length of the CDR3 is 14 residues. V was clipped by 5 bases and J by 3 bases; unmatched bases: 4. Germline CDR1 SGHTA, CDR2 FQGTGA. The CDR3 reads CASSETGGDTEAFF. The CDR3 region has the DNA TGTGCCAGCAGCGAGACAGGGGGGGACACTGAAGCTTTCTTT.